The rows below give T cell receptor beta chains drawn from one sample of a study of blood T cell repertoires in COVID-19. Sequencing was performed with immunoSEQ multiplex PCR; in TCRdb, only in-frame clones are kept and a portion is missing. The data hold around 100,000 clones, with approximately 90% observed a single time. Material for sequencing was peripheral blood. These receptors originate from a woman in her 70s who had recovered from COVID-19. Each CDR3 is given with its conserved first and last residue. D genes are given only for firm matches. The listing skips clone size in some rows; elsewhere it reads once, few, many or a size class.

j_gene	v_gene	d_gene	abundance	CDR3nt	CDR3aa
TRBJ2-3	TRBV4-2	NA	NA	TGTGCCAGCAGCCCCCAGACTAGGGCAGATACGCAGTATTTT	CASSPQTRADTQYF
TRBJ2-7	TRBV18	NA	NA	TGTGCCAGCTCACCCACCGGGACACGGCCCTACGAGCAGTACTTC	CASSPTGTRPYEQYF
TRBJ1-4	TRBV10-3	TRBD1	NA	TGTGCCATCAGCCCCACCGACAGGGGTGGCGAAAAACTGTTTTTT	CAISPTDRGGEKLFF
TRBJ2-1	TRBV18	NA	NA	TGTGCCAGCTCACCAGGACTATCCTCCTACAATGAGCAGTTCTTC	CASSPGLSSYNEQFF
TRBJ2-5	TRBV7-9	TRBD2	NA	TGTGCCAGCAGCGCGGGACTAGCGGGGGAGGCCCAGTACTTC	CASSAGLAGEAQYF
TRBJ2-7	TRBV19	NA	NA	TGTGCCAGTAGTAATGACAGACTCTCCTACGAGCAGTACTTC	CASSNDRLSYEQYF
TRBJ1-4	TRBV25-1	NA	NA	TGTGCCAGCAACAATCAGGGGGAAAAACTGTTTTTT	CASNNQGEKLFF
TRBJ2-7	TRBV6-5	TRBD1	NA	TGTGCCAGCAGTCTGACAGGGCCCTCCGAGCAGTACTTC	CASSLTGPSEQYF
TRBJ1-5	TRBV19	NA	NA	TGTGCCAGTAGTAGCGGGGCGGGCAATTTCGATCAGCCCCAGCATTTT	CASSSGAGNFDQPQHF
TRBJ1-1	TRBV29-1	TRBD1	NA	TGCAGCGCCTCAGGGGGCTGGGGAATGGGAACTGAAGCTTTCTTT	CSASGGWGMGTEAFF
TRBJ1-2	TRBV28	NA	NA	TGTGCCAGCAGTGAATACCGCTCTTTGAGCGGCTACACCTTC	CASSEYRSLSGYTF
TRBJ2-7	TRBV6-8	TRBD1	NA	TGTGCCAGCAGTTACTCGGACAGGGGTGACGAGCAGTACTTC	CASSYSDRGDEQYF
TRBJ1-1	TRBV20-1	NA	NA	TGCAGTGCTAGTTCGACAGGGAACACTGAAGCTTTCTTT	CSASSTGNTEAFF
TRBJ1-5	TRBV15	NA	NA	TGTGCCACCAGCAAGGGTCTCACAGGAATTAGCAATCAGCCCCAGCATTTT	CATSKGLTGISNQPQHF
TRBJ1-5	TRBV4-1	TRBD1	NA	TGCGCCAGCAGCCAAGATCTCGCGACAGGGAAGTACCAGCCCCAGCATTTT	CASSQDLATGKYQPQHF
TRBJ2-4	TRBV19	NA	NA	TGTGCCAGTAGTCCCCCGGGGAGCCTAGTCAAAAACATTCAGTACTTC	CASSPPGSLVKNIQYF
TRBJ1-2	TRBV2	NA	NA	TGTGCCAGTTTGTCCGGAGAGTCTTATGGCTACACCTTC	CASLSGESYGYTF
TRBJ1-2	TRBV10-3	TRBD1	NA	TGTGCCATCAGGGACAGGGAAGGGCCTAACTATGGCTACACCTTC	CAIRDREGPNYGYTF
TRBJ2-2	TRBV5-6	TRBD1	NA	TGTGCCAGCAGACGCCGGGACAGGGGGCCGAACACCGGGGAGCTGTTTTTT	CASRRRDRGPNTGELFF
TRBJ1-3	TRBV7-2	TRBD1	NA	TGTGCCAGCAGCTTGGGACAGGGAGACACCATATATTTT	CASSLGQGDTIYF
TRBJ1-2	TRBV10-3	TRBD1	NA	TGTGCCATCAGTGTACAGGGGATCTATGGCTACACCTTC	CAISVQGIYGYTF
TRBJ1-4	TRBV7-2	NA	NA	TGTGCCAGCAGCTTAGGACGGACTGAGAATGAAAAACTGTTTTTT	CASSLGRTENEKLFF
TRBJ1-6	TRBV7-2	TRBD1	once	TGTGCCAGCAGCACAGGGGTCTATAATTCACCCCTCCACTTT	CASSTGVYNSPLHF
TRBJ1-1	TRBV19	TRBD1	NA	TGTGCCAGTGACAGGGGGAGCACTGAAGCTTTCTTT	CASDRGSTEAFF
TRBJ2-7	TRBV5-6	TRBD1	NA	TGTGCCAGCAGCTTGGGAAGGGACAGTAACTTC	CASSLGRDSNF
TRBJ2-6	TRBV6-2/TRBV6-3	TRBD1	NA	TGTGCCAGCAGCGATCTGGACAGGGGAACGCCTGGGGCCAACGTCCTGACTTTC	CASSDLDRGTPGANVLTF
TRBJ1-4	TRBV10-1	NA	few	TGCGCCAGCACCGGGGGTCAGTTTTTACTGTTTTTT	CASTGGQFLLFF
TRBJ1-5	TRBV6-5	NA	NA	TGTGCCAGCAGTTCAGGGTTTAGCAATCAGCCCCAGCATTTT	CASSSGFSNQPQHF
TRBJ2-7	TRBV27	TRBD2	NA	TGTGCCAGCAGTTTATCGGTGGGACTAGCGGGGACCCACGAGCAGTACTTC	CASSLSVGLAGTHEQYF